These T cell receptor beta chains were read from a single sample in a study of T cell repertoires in cytomegalovirus infection. TCRdb itself ran the reads through MiXCR, one entry per CDR3 protein. The table has approximately 97,000 distinct CDR3 sequences, 16% seen once. The sample taken for sequencing was PBMCs. Receptors were obtained from a human donor in good health (CMV status not recorded). Some clones in this sample may be carry-over from other donors' samples. The CDR3 runs from the conserved cysteine through the conserved F or W. The D gene is left open where the match is weak. Clone size is given for some rows only: seen once, a few or many times, or a class if the clone is expanded.

length: 14; J: TRBJ2-3; size: many; V: TRBV7-2; D: NA; CDR3: CASSPDGGSLWQYF; DNA: TGTGCCAGCAGCCCGGACGGGGGTTCTCTATGGCAGTATTTT
length: 16; J: TRBJ2-5; size: NA; V: TRBV10-3; D: TRBD2; CDR3: CAISSPVAGGPETQYF; DNA: TGTGCCATCAGTTCCCCGGTAGCGGGGGGGCCAGAGACCCAGTACTTC
length: 13; J: TRBJ1-1; size: many; V: TRBV12-3/TRBV12-4; D: NA; CDR3: CASSLRGDAEAFF; DNA: TGTGCCAGCAGTTTAAGAGGGGACGCTGAAGCTTTCTTT
length: 14; J: TRBJ2-2; size: NA; V: TRBV6-6; D: TRBD1; CDR3: CASTDRANTGELFF; DNA: TGTGCCAGCACCGACAGGGCAAACACCGGGGAGCTGTTTTTT
length: 16; J: TRBJ2-5; size: many; V: TRBV7-2; D: TRBD2; CDR3: CASSLVSGRGQETQYF; DNA: TGTGCCAGCAGCTTAGTCTCCGGGAGGGGCCAAGAGACCCAGTACTTC
length: 11; J: TRBJ2-5; size: many; V: TRBV7-2; D: NA; CDR3: CASRRGETQYF; DNA: TGTGCCAGCAGACGAGGGGAGACCCAGTACTTC
length: 16; J: TRBJ2-5; size: NA; V: TRBV20-1; D: NA; CDR3: CSARDTGGPNAETQYF; DNA: TGCAGTGCTAGAGATACCGGTGGACCCAATGCAGAGACCCAGTACTTC
length: 13; J: TRBJ1-1; size: once; V: TRBV20-1; D: TRBD1; CDR3: CSARRDRGSEAFF; DNA: TGCAGTGCTAGGAGGGACAGGGGGTCAGAAGCTTTCTTT
length: 15; J: TRBJ2-2; size: many; V: TRBV7-2; D: TRBD2; CDR3: CASSLRDYYTGELFF; DNA: TGTGCCAGCAGCTTACGGGACTACTACACCGGGGAGCTGTTTTTT
length: 14; J: TRBJ1-5; size: many; V: TRBV6-5; D: NA; CDR3: CASSYSQEGQPQHF; DNA: TGTGCCAGCAGTTACTCTCAGGAAGGTCAGCCCCAGCATTTT
length: 16; J: TRBJ1-4; size: many; V: TRBV28; D: NA; CDR3: CASSFVGRGSNEKLFF; DNA: TGTGCCAGCAGTTTTGTCGGCCGGGGCAGTAATGAAAAACTGTTTTTT
length: 16; J: TRBJ2-2; size: few; V: TRBV7-6; D: NA; CDR3: CASSLAVQGGAGELFF; DNA: TGTGCCAGCAGCTTAGCGGTACAGGGAGGCGCCGGGGAGCTGTTTTTT
length: 14; J: TRBJ2-4; size: many; V: TRBV7-2; D: NA; CDR3: CASSLRAGSNIQYF; DNA: TGTGCCAGCAGCTTAAGGGCAGGGTCAAACATTCAGTACTTC
length: 15; J: TRBJ1-2; size: few; V: TRBV6-2/TRBV6-3; D: NA; CDR3: CASSYSWADGEGYTF; DNA: TGTGCCAGCAGTTACTCGTGGGCGGACGGCGAGGGCTACACCTTC
length: 13; J: TRBJ2-7; size: few; V: TRBV11-2; D: TRBD2; CDR3: CASSSSGGYEQYF; DNA: TGTGCCAGCAGTTCTAGCGGGGGGTACGAGCAGTACTTC
length: 16; J: TRBJ1-1; size: few; V: TRBV12-3/TRBV12-4; D: NA; CDR3: CASRAQEGELGTEAFF; DNA: TGTGCCAGCAGAGCCCAGGAGGGGGAACTGGGCACTGAAGCTTTCTTT
length: 18; J: TRBJ2-7; size: NA; V: TRBV19; D: NA; CDR3: CASALSPDRSLKPYEQYF; DNA: TGTGCCAGTGCACTTTCCCCCGACAGATCATTGAAACCCTACGAGCAGTACTTC
length: 14; J: TRBJ1-3; size: few; V: TRBV28; D: NA; CDR3: CASSPGVSGNTIYF; DNA: TGTGCCAGCAGTCCAGGGGTATCAGGAAACACCATATATTTT
length: 15; J: TRBJ2-1; size: NA; V: TRBV7-6; D: TRBD1; CDR3: CASSLLGTGDNEQFF; DNA: TGTGCTAGCAGCTTATTAGGGACAGGGGACAATGAGCAGTTCTTC
length: 18; J: TRBJ2-3; size: many; V: TRBV10-3; D: TRBD2; CDR3: CAISESGTSGPSTDTQYF; DNA: TGTGCCATCAGTGAGTCGGGGACTAGCGGTCCCAGCACAGATACGCAGTATTTT
length: 14; J: TRBJ2-5; size: many; V: TRBV7-8; D: TRBD2; CDR3: CASGNTSGVETQYF; DNA: TGTGCCAGCGGGAATACTAGCGGGGTTGAGACCCAGTACTTC
length: 15; J: TRBJ1-4; size: NA; V: TRBV7-8; D: NA; CDR3: CASSSFTRPNEKLYF; DNA: TGTGCCAGCAGCTCCTTCACCAGACCCAATGAAAAACTGTATTTT
length: 15; J: TRBJ2-7; size: NA; V: TRBV28; D: TRBD1; CDR3: CASSITNRGLYEQYF; DNA: TGTGCCAGCAGTATTACCAACAGGGGTCTGTACGAGCAGTACTTC
length: 12; J: TRBJ1-1; size: many; V: TRBV10-3; D: TRBD1; CDR3: CAISYGQGEAFF; DNA: TGTGCCATCAGCTATGGACAGGGTGAAGCTTTCTTT
length: 17; J: TRBJ2-1; size: many; V: TRBV7-2; D: TRBD2; CDR3: CASSSFSGRTSDNEQFF; DNA: TGTGCCAGCAGCTCCTTCTCGGGTAGGACTAGTGATAATGAGCAGTTCTTC
length: 14; J: TRBJ1-1; size: few; V: TRBV12-3/TRBV12-4; D: NA; CDR3: CASSHRTENTEAFF; DNA: TGTGCCAGCAGCCACAGGACAGAGAACACTGAAGCTTTCTTT
length: 15; J: TRBJ1-2; size: few; V: TRBV28; D: TRBD1; CDR3: CASRPAGTGHYGYTF; DNA: TGTGCCAGCAGACCCGCCGGGACAGGTCACTATGGCTACACCTTC
length: 14; J: TRBJ2-3; size: few; V: TRBV12-3/TRBV12-4; D: NA; CDR3: CASSLQATTDTQYF; DNA: TGTGCCAGCAGTTTACAGGCGACCACAGATACGCAGTATTTT
length: 15; J: TRBJ1-1; size: many; V: TRBV7-8; D: NA; CDR3: CASSLVGGVLSEAFF; DNA: TGTGCCAGCAGCTTAGTAGGGGGTGTTCTTAGTGAAGCTTTCTTT
length: 14; J: TRBJ1-5; size: few; V: TRBV7-2; D: TRBD1; CDR3: CASSRGQGGQPQHF; DNA: TGTGCCAGCAGCCGGGGACAGGGGGGCCAGCCCCAGCATTTT
length: 14; J: TRBJ1-1; size: few; V: TRBV20-1; D: NA; CDR3: CSANSGQTNTEAFF; DNA: TGCAGTGCCAACTCCGGACAGACGAACACTGAAGCTTTCTTT
length: 12; J: TRBJ2-1; size: many; V: TRBV7-2; D: NA; CDR3: CASSLRGDEQFF; DNA: TGTGCCAGCAGCTTACGGGGAGATGAGCAGTTCTTC
length: 14; J: TRBJ2-3; size: NA; V: TRBV11-3; D: NA; CDR3: CASSFSGDTDTQYF; DNA: TGTGCCAGCAGCTTTTCAGGAGATACAGATACGCAGTATTTT
length: 19; J: TRBJ2-7; size: NA; V: TRBV29-1; D: NA; CDR3: CSVGLLSSWDTGRGYEQYF; DNA: TGCAGCGTTGGGCTTCTATCAAGTTGGGACACAGGGCGGGGCTACGAGCAGTACTTC
length: 13; J: TRBJ2-2; size: NA; V: TRBV2; D: TRBD1; CDR3: CATLTGFTGELFF; DNA: TGTGCCACCTTGACAGGGTTTACCGGGGAGCTGTTTTTT
length: 13; J: TRBJ2-3; size: NA; V: TRBV25-1; D: NA; CDR3: CASSEAGTDTQYF; DNA: TGTGCCAGCAGTGAGGCAGGGACAGATACGCAGTATTTT
length: 15; J: TRBJ2-6; size: NA; V: TRBV12-3/TRBV12-4; D: NA; CDR3: CASSPTAPGANVLTF; DNA: TGTGCCAGCAGTCCGACGGCACCGGGGGCCAACGTCCTGACTTTC
length: 13; J: TRBJ1-1; size: NA; V: TRBV12-3/TRBV12-4; D: NA; CDR3: CASSPSGLTEAFF; DNA: TGTGCCAGCAGCCCCTCCGGGTTGACTGAAGCTTTCTTT
length: 15; J: TRBJ1-6; size: NA; V: TRBV20-1; D: NA; CDR3: CSASPSLGRTSPLHF; DNA: TGCAGTGCTAGCCCCTCCCTAGGGAGAACTTCACCCCTCCACTTT
length: 15; J: TRBJ1-1; size: many; V: TRBV10-3; D: TRBD1; CDR3: CAIRNPGQGGSEAFF; DNA: TGTGCCATCAGAAACCCGGGACAGGGAGGATCTGAAGCTTTCTTT
length: 13; J: TRBJ1-1; size: few; V: TRBV12-3/TRBV12-4; D: TRBD1; CDR3: CASSFQGASEAFF; DNA: TGTGCCAGCAGTTTCCAGGGGGCGTCTGAAGCTTTCTTT